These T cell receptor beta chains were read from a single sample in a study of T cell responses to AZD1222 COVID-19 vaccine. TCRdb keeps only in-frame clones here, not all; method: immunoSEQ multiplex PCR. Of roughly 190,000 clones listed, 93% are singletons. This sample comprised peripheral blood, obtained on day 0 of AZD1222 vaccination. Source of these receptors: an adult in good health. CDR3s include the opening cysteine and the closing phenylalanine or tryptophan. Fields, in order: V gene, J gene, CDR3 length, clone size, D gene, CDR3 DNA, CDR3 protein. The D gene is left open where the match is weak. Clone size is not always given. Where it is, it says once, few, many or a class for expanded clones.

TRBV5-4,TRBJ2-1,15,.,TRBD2,TGTGCCAGCAGCTTTGGCGGGGGGGAGTACAATGAGCAGTTCTTC,CASSFGGGEYNEQFF
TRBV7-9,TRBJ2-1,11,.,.,TGTGCCAGCAGCTTATTCAATGAGCAGTTCTTC,CASSLFNEQFF
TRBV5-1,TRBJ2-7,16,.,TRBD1,TGCGCCAGCAGCGACCGGGACAGGGGCTTCTCCTACGAGCAGTACTTC,CASSDRDRGFSYEQYF
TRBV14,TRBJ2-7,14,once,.,TGTGCCAGCAGCCAAGTGACAGAAAAGTACGAGCAGTACTTC,CASSQVTEKYEQYF
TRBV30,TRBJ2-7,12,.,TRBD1,TGTGCCTGGAGAGTAGACAGGGACGAGCAGTACTTC,CAWRVDRDEQYF
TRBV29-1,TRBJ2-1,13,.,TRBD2,TGCAGCGTTCTAGCGGGGGGGCAAAATGAGCAGTTCTTC,CSVLAGGQNEQFF
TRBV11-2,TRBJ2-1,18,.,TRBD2,TGTGCCAGCAGCTTAGAAGGCTGGCGGGAGGGCCGTACCGATGAGCAGTTCTTC,CASSLEGWREGRTDEQFF
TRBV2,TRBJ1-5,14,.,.,TGTGCCAGCAGCCCCCGGAGGGGGAGCCAGCCCCAGCATTTT,CASSPRRGSQPQHF
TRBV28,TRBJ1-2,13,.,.,TGTGCCAGCAGCAGACAGGTCAACTATGGCTACACCTTC,CASSRQVNYGYTF
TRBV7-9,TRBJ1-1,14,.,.,TGTGCCAGCAGCCCCCGGGGAGGGAACACTGAAGCTTTCTTT,CASSPRGGNTEAFF
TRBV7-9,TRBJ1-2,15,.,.,TGTGCCAGCAGCTTAGGGCAGGCGACCCTCTATGGCTACACCTTC,CASSLGQATLYGYTF
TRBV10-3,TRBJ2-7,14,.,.,TGTGCCATCAGTGAGTCGCCGGGGGCCCACGAGCAGTACTTC,CAISESPGAHEQYF
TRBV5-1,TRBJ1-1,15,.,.,TGCGCCAGCAGCGTGTTCGGGACCCCTAACACTGAAGCTTTCTTT,CASSVFGTPNTEAFF
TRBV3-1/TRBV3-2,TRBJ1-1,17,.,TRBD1,TGTGCCAGCAGCTCGGCCGGGACAGGGGGACGGATCGCTGAAGCTTTCTTT,CASSSAGTGGRIAEAFF
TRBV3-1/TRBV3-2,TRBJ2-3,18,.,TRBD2,TGTGCCAGCAGCCGGGGTCGCGGGAGACCGGTAACGCAAGATACGCAGTATTTT,CASSRGRGRPVTQDTQYF
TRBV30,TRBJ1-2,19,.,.,TGTGCCTGGAGTGTAGAAGTTTTAGGTAGGGAGGGTTCTTACTATGGCTACACCTTC,CAWSVEVLGREGSYYGYTF
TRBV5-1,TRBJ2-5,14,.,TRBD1,TGCGCCAGCAACACCGGGACAGGGACGAAGACCCAGTACTTC,CASNTGTGTKTQYF
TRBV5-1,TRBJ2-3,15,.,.,TGCGCCAGCAGCAAGGGTAGCCTGAGCACAGATACGCAGTATTTT,CASSKGSLSTDTQYF
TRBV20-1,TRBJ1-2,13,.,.,TGCAGTGCTAGTTTGGGGATCCGGTATGGCTACACCTTC,CSASLGIRYGYTF